This T cell receptor beta chain derives from a study of T-cell memory formation after mild COVID-19. MiXCR, run by TCRdb on the 5' RACE reads, gives a single entry per CDR3 protein. In the table there are about 270,000 distinct CDR3 sequences, over 15% of which are singletons. The CDR3 covers 14 residues. V gave up 1 base and J gave up 1 base, with 7 bases separating them. Germline lookup yields CDR1 LGHNA and CDR2 YSLEER. What was sequenced was PBMCs or a T cell subset sorted from them (not recorded which). V gene TRBV4-3 combines with J gene TRBJ1-1; no firm D call. The TCR was taken from a man aged 18 to 30 who had mild COVID-19 (a few samples of this study predate the infection). Cell type and time point are not known. The CDR3 protein is CASSQGTANTEAFF. The CDR3 bases are TGCGCCAGCAGCCAAGGGACCGCGAACACTGAAGCTTTCTTT.